These 9 T cell receptor beta chains came from one sample sequenced in a study of blood T cell repertoires in COVID-19. Clones were read by immunoSEQ multiplex PCR, and TCRdb kept only the in-frame ones, dropping some. The table includes 53,000 or so clones, around 72% detected once. The sample consisted of peripheral blood. All receptors come from a human donor with active or convalescent COVID-19. The donor label of this sample is uncertain.

The J gene is TRBJ2-3, the V gene TRBV11-2, with D unresolved. Deletions cut 1 base from V and 2 bases from J, with 7 bases between. The germline gives CDR1 SGHAT, CDR2 FQNNGV. The CDR3 is 14 residues long. The CDR3: CASSLGRNTDTQYF. In DNA form, the CDR3 reads TGTGCCAGCAGCTTAGGGCGGAACACAGATACGCAGTATTTT.

The chain couples TRBV5-6 to TRBJ1-2; D gene ambiguous. V was clipped by 0 bases and J by 4 bases, with 7 bases between them. Per the germline V gene, CDR1 is SGHDT and CDR2 is YYEEEE. This CDR3 spans 13 amino acids. CDR3 protein: CASSLDSFYGYTF. CDR3 sequence (DNA): TGTGCCAGCAGCTTGGACAGCTTCTATGGCTACACCTTC.

This clone was seen a handful of times. The CDR3 loop reads CAISDQAGNYEQYF. The CDR3 bases are TGTGCCATCAGTGACCAAGCGGGAAACTACGAGCAGTACTTC. V and J are TRBV10-3 and TRBJ2-7, with 7 bases lining up with TRBD2. Germline V gene data show CDR1 as ENHRY and CDR2 as SYGVKD. With V trimmed by 3 bases and J by 3 bases, 5 bases remained unmatched. This CDR3 contains 14 residues.

This clone has more than one count but fewer than ten. V gene TRBV21-1 combines with J gene TRBJ2-2; the table's TRBD1 call for D was not verified on the DNA. TRBV21-1 is noted as a pseudogene. The length of the CDR3 is 17 residues. CDR3 region: CASSKKKGTGGSGELFF. The CDR3 DNA is TGTGCCAGCAGCAAAAAGAAGGGAACAGGGGGCTCCGGGGAGCTGTTTTTT.

This clone was counted only a few times. This rearrangement joins TRBV9 to TRBJ1-2; D unclear. Germline values: CDR1 SGDLS, CDR2 YYNGEE. The length of the CDR3 is 14 residues. V lost 5 bases and J lost 0, with 11 bases in between. CDR3 loop: CASRFEGANYGYTF. The CDR3 coding sequence is TGTGCCAGCAGGTTTGAAGGAGCTAACTATGGCTACACCTTC.

This chain uses TRBV28 with TRBJ1-2; 7 bases match TRBD1. Germline CDR1 MDHEN, CDR2 SYDVKM. V was clipped by 10 bases and J by 7 bases; unmatched bases: 12. The CDR3 runs to 13 residues. CDR3 in amino acids: CATKIQGLGGYTF. For the CDR3, the DNA is TGTGCCACTAAGATACAGGGGTTAGGTGGCTACACCTTC.

The chain has TRBV30 and TRBJ1-2; D may be TRBD1 (6 bases). CDR1 GTSNPN and CDR2 SVGIG come from the germline V gene (reference sequence). V gave up 3 bases and J gave up 6 bases, with 32 bases separating them. The CDR3 length is 19 residues. The CDR3 reads CAWRPVFPEGGRGRDGYTF. Written as DNA, the CDR3 is TGTGCCTGGAGACCCGTGTTCCCGGAGGGGGGGCGGGGAAGGGATGGCTACACCTTC. The full variable domain, in which reference TRBV30 and TRBJ1-2 provide the parts outside the CDR3, is SQTIHQWPATLVQPVGSPLSLECTVEGTSNPNLYWYRQAAGRGLQLLFYSVGIGQISSEVPQNLSASRPQDRQFILSSKKLLLSDSGFYLCAWRPVFPEGGRGRDGYTFGSGTRLTVV.

The chain carries TRBV3-1 (or the pseudogene TRBV3-2) and TRBJ2-7; 11 bases fit TRBD2. CDR3 length: 14 residues. Trimming at V came to 5 bases and at J to 4 bases, leaving 4 bases not matched to a gene. Germline-derived CDR1 and CDR2 are LGHDT and YNNKEL (reference sequence). As DNA, the CDR3 is TGTGCCAGCAGCTCGACTAGCGGGACTTACGAGCAGTACTTC. It yields the protein CASSSTSGTYEQYF.

V and J are TRBV3-1 (or the pseudogene TRBV3-2) and TRBJ1-6, with TRBD1 identical over 8 bases. The CDR3 covers 15 residues. V lost 1 base and J lost 8; bases outside the gene matches: 4. The V gene's germline CDR1 is LGHDT and CDR2 YNNKEL (reference sequence). The CDR3 DNA sequence: TGTGCCAGCAGCCAAGGCTACAGGGGGGATTCACCCCTCCACTTT. Its translation: CASSQGYRGDSPLHF.